This TCR beta chain was recorded in a study of T cells after posttransplantation cyclophosphamide. Study conclusions and caveats: After PTCy, TRB diversity resembled that of CNI/methotrexate controls. Donor CD8+ memory clones often dominated recipient blood repertoires at later times. Skin or GI-infiltrating T cells shared few TRB sequences with blood.

This clone has a count of ten or more. The antigen remains undetermined. The CDR3 has 11 amino acids. V lost 5 bases, J lost 5 bases, and 6 bases lay in between. In germline, CDR1 is SEHNR, CDR2 FQNEAQ (reference sequence). The repertoire was sequenced with immunoSEQ multiplex PCR; TCRdb's copy has only in-frame clones and lacks some. The specimen has 30,000 to 50,000 clones, none found just once. This chain uses TRBV7-9 with TRBJ2-5; no firm D call. Source material: PBMCs. This TCR was recovered from a woman aged 50 to 60 in good health and a related stem cell transplant donor. This CDR3 is CASSGQETQYF. CDR3 DNA sequence: TGTGCCAGCAGCGGTCAGGAGACCCAGTACTTC.